The T cell receptor beta chain described here comes from a study of technical replicates of blood from a handful of donors. The protocol was immunoSEQ multiplex PCR, while the TCRdb copy is restricted to in-frame clones and leaves out a portion. The sample includes around 79,000 clones, about 93% seen only once; the top ten take 0.3% to 0.45%. V was trimmed by 6 bases and J by 6 bases, leaving 14 bases between them. Per the germline V gene, CDR1 is MNHNS and CDR2 is SASEGT. This CDR3 region has 14 residues. Material: T cells isolated from PBMCs. The chain joins TRBV6-1 to TRBJ1-4; perhaps TRBD1 as D (5 bases). The TCR sequence derives from a human donor in good health. CDR3 in amino acids: CASRRGTAYEKLFF. DNA for the CDR3: TGTGCCAGCAGACGCGGGACGGCTTATGAAAAACTGTTTTTT.